Following are 30 T cell receptor beta chains from one sample sequenced in a study of blood T cells in healthy people across ages. A sample-barcoded 5' primer and a J-beta primer mix were used in a second PCR of about 7 to 12 cycles. TCRdb analysed the 5' RACE reads with MiXCR anew, one entry per CDR3 protein. The sample has some 710,000 distinct CDR3 sequences, about 42% seen once; the top ten hold about a sixth. The sample consisted of blood. The receptors here all came from an older man in good health.

The V gene is TRBV6-4, the J gene TRBJ1-5; 8 bases line up with TRBD1. V trimming: 1 base; J trimming: 2 bases; junction bases outside the gene matches: 4. This CDR3 is built from 16 residues. CDR1 is MRHNA, CDR2 SNTAGT, per germline. CDR3 in DNA: TGTGCCAGCAGTGACTTTGGACAGGGTTGCAATCAGCCCCAGCATTTT. It translates to CASSDFGQGCNQPQHF.

The chain couples TRBV3-1 to TRBJ2-7; 8 bases are a match to TRBD1. The CDR3 spans 14 residues. In germline, CDR1 is LGHDT, CDR2 YNNKEL (reference sequence). With 6 bases clipped from V and 2 bases from J, the junction kept 6 bases outside the gene matches. In DNA form, the CDR3 reads TGTGCCAGCAGAGAACAGGGGGGCACCTACGAGCAGTACTTC. Translated, it gives CASREQGGTYEQYF.

This sequence joins TRBV10-3 and TRBJ2-7, with no clear D. Germline V lookup: CDR1 ENHRY, CDR2 SYGVKD. The CDR3 loop spans 12 amino acids. V lost 5 bases to trimming and J lost 4 bases, with 9 bases between them. In nucleotides, the CDR3 is TGTGCCATCAGTCCGGACCATTACGAGCAGTACTTC. It is translated as CAISPDHYEQYF.

This clonotype was counted only a few times. The CDR3 is CASSDLASPINEQFF. CDR3 bases: TGTGCCAGCAGTGACCTGGCGTCGCCGATCAATGAGCAGTTCTTC. The chain combines TRBV6-4 with TRBJ2-1; D ambiguous. Germline V gives CDR1 MRHNA, CDR2 SNTAGT. This CDR3 has 15 residues. The V end lost 2 bases, the J end lost 6 bases, and 14 bases lay between the germline ends.

The chain couples TRBV29-1 to TRBJ1-2, with D possibly TRBD1 on 6 matching bases. This CDR3 has 15 amino acids. Trimming took off 7 bases at V and 4 bases at J, with 22 bases between the two ends. Germline V gene sequence: CDR1 SQVTM, CDR2 ANQGSEA. The CDR3 DNA reads as TGCAGCGCTATCCCCCGGGACACTCCTTTCTATGGCTACACCTTC. Protein: CSAIPRDTPFYGYTF.

On this clonotype itself: One end of the junction is discordant with germline, which a read error may explain. The chain carries TRBV28 and TRBJ2-1; 7 bases align to TRBD2. The J call could be wrong; TRBJ2-7 is a better fit for the DNA end. The CDR3 sequence is 14 residues long. CDR1 is MDHEN and CDR2 is SYDVKM in the germline V gene. CDR3 nucleotides: TGTACCAGCAGAAGTCCCGGGAGGCACTACGAGCAGTACTTC. Translation: CTSRSPGRHYEQYF.

The table lists this clonotype with a few counts. The genes are TRBV2 and TRBJ2-7; 11 bases agree with TRBD1. The germline gives CDR1 SNHLY, CDR2 FYNNEI. The length of the CDR3 is 16 residues. The J segment lost 5 bases and the V segment lost 3 bases, leaving 9 bases of the junction unmatched. CDR3: CASSEVFGTGGNEQYF. The CDR3, as DNA: TGTGCCAGCAGTGAGGTTTTCGGGACAGGGGGGAACGAGCAGTACTTC.

Regarding this clonotype: The CDR3 end shows no conserved phenylalanine or tryptophan, and so a read error is likely. The limits of the CDR3 on the DNA are not certain, so only TCRdb's listed CDR3 is given. The rearrangement uses TRBV7-2 and TRBJ2-7; no DNA check was done on the table's D call, TRBD1. Inclusive of both ends, the CDR3 amounts to 12 amino acids. The germline CDR1 and CDR2 sequences are SGHTA and FQGNSA. CDR3 protein: CASSLGGDEEYL.

This clonotype has ten or more counts. V gene TRBV7-7 combines with J gene TRBJ2-1; 9 bases agree with TRBD2. CDR3 length equals 14 residues. Germline loops: CDR1 SSHAT, CDR2 FNYEAQ (reference sequence). V lost 5 bases, J lost 9 bases, and 8 bases stayed unmatched. The CDR3 protein is CASSTRLADGEQFF. CDR3 nucleotide sequence: TGTGCCAGCAGCACCCGACTAGCGGACGGTGAGCAGTTCTTC.

V is TRBV12-3 or TRBV12-4 and J is TRBJ2-7; the D gene could be TRBD1 or TRBD2 (5 bases each). Trimming left V 3 bases short and J 5 bases short, with 17 bases between. The CDR3 extends over 15 amino acids. The CDR3 here is CASSLGTAGFNEQYF. CDR3 DNA sequence: TGTGCCAGCAGTTTGGGGACCGCGGGTTTCAACGAGCAGTACTTC.

This clonotype appeared once. The rearrangement links TRBV29-1 to TRBJ1-4, with 7 bases fitting TRBD1. This CDR3 is 14 amino acids long. Germline V lookup: CDR1 SQVTM, CDR2 ANQGSEA. Losses at the gene ends were 5 bases for V and 6 bases for J; bases not matched to a gene: 9. The DNA for the CDR3 is TGCAGCGTTAAAACAGGGGACTCGTATGAAAAACTGTTTTTT. It yields the protein CSVKTGDSYEKLFF.

This chain uses TRBV4-1 with TRBJ2-1; D gene uncertain. The CDR3 spans 13 residues. Germline V gene lookup returns CDR1 MGHRA and CDR2 YSYEKL. Trimming took 1 base from V and 5 from J, leaving 6 bases between them. CDR3 DNA sequence: TGCGCCAGCAGCCAAGTGACAAACAATGAGCAGTTCTTC. Residues: CASSQVTNNEQFF.

As for this clonotype: The germline gene is not matched at one end of the junction; a read error may be the cause. V gene TRBV4-3 combines with J gene TRBJ2-7; D may match TRBD1 or TRBD2 (8 bases each). This CDR3 is 17 amino acids long. The germline V gene has CDR1 LGHNA and CDR2 YSLEER. Here the CDR3 reads CAGSQGASGPPSGEQYF. The CDR3 DNA reads TGCGCCGGCAGCCAGGGGGCTAGCGGGCCCCCTTCCGGCGAGCAGTACTTC.

In this sample, this clonotype turned up once. V gene TRBV21-1 combines with J gene TRBJ2-1; the table's TRBD1 call for D was not verified on the DNA. TRBV21-1 is a recognized pseudogene. This CDR3 comprises 16 residues. The CDR3 loop is CARPRGGRVVGDEQFF. The DNA for the CDR3 is TGTGCCAGGCCCCGAGGGGGGCGGGTCGTTGGGGATGAGCAGTTCTTC.

The J gene is TRBJ1-5, the V gene TRBV19; D unresolved. Germline V CDR1 and CDR2: LNHDA, SQIVND (reference sequence). V gave up 7 bases and J gave up 4 bases, with 17 bases separating them. The CDR3 loop spans 15 amino acids. The CDR3 DNA is TGTGCCAGTAACCCCGGAGCGACCGTAAATCAGCCCCAGCATTTT. This codes for CASNPGATVNQPQHF. Variable domain in full (rest from reference TRBV19 and TRBJ1-5): DGGITQSPKYLFRKEGQNVTLSCEQNLNHDAMYWYRQDPGQGLRLIYYSQIVNDFQKGDIAEGYSVSREKKESFPLTVTSAQKNPTAFYLCASNPGATVNQPQHFGDGTRLSIL.

The V and J genes are TRBV9 and TRBJ2-7; TRBD2 matches at 8 bases. There are 15 residues in the CDR3. The trim removed 0 bases at V and 6 bases at J, leaving 8 bases unmatched. Germline loops: CDR1 SGDLS, CDR2 YYNGEE. The CDR3 protein is CASSVVGTRDSEQYF. In nucleotides, the CDR3 is TGTGCCAGCAGCGTAGTTGGGACTAGGGATTCCGAGCAGTACTTC.

This clonotype has only a few counts. The DNA of the CDR3 is TGTGCCAGCAGTCCTTTTCGTCAGAGGGATTCACCCCTCCACTTT. Its protein is CASSPFRQRDSPLHF. The V and J genes are TRBV28 and TRBJ1-6, with no clear D. The CDR3 is 15 amino acids. Trimming shortened V by 5 bases and J by 8 bases, and 16 bases separated the two germline ends. CDR1 is MDHEN, CDR2 SYDVKM, per germline.

V is TRBV11-3 and J is TRBJ1-1; 7 positions agree with TRBD1. The CDR3 consists of 13 residues. Unmatched junction bases numbered 11, after V lost 5 bases and J lost 11 bases. CDR1 and CDR2 (germline): SGHNT, YENEEA. The CDR3 DNA is TGTGCCAGCAGCCCGCGACAGGGAACAGGGGCTTTCTTT. Translation gives CASSPRQGTGAFF.

This clonotype has just a few counts. The chain joins TRBV29-1 to TRBJ1-5; D is uncertain. CDR3 size: 13 residues. Germline lookup yields CDR1 SQVTM and CDR2 ANQGSEA. The V end lost 4 bases, the J end lost 3 bases, and 10 bases lay between the germline ends. The CDR3 nucleotides are TGCAGCGTTGCGGAGGGAATCAATCAGCCCCAGCATTTT. Translating gives CSVAEGINQPQHF.

This clonotype was recorded many times. The chain recombines TRBV20-1 with TRBJ2-1; D remains ambiguous. Germline V CDR1 and CDR2: DFQATT, SNEGSKA (reference sequence). V was pared by 3 bases and J by 15 bases, with 18 bases between. The CDR3 has 12 residues. CDR3 in amino acids: CSARAPGRTTFF. The CDR3 DNA reads TGCAGTGCTAGGGCGCCCGGCAGGACCACGTTCTTC.

A remark on this clonotype: The junction shows a germline mismatch at one end, possibly a read error. The V call is TRBV24-1, the J call TRBJ2-5; weak D call: TRBD2 (6 bases). The germline V gene encodes CDR1 KGHDR and CDR2 SFDVKD. The CDR3 runs to 13 residues. The chain's CDR3 is CATSTGPGEAQYF. The CDR3 DNA reads TGTGCCACCAGTACGGGGCCGGGAGAGGCCCAGTACTTC.

This clonotype was counted many times. The chain has TRBV7-6 and TRBJ2-1; possibly TRBD2 for D (5 bases). Germline V gene data show CDR1 as SGHVS and CDR2 as FNYEAQ. V was clipped by 4 bases and J by 7 bases, with 20 bases between them. There are 16 residues in the CDR3. The CDR3 region is CASSSGLSDSGNEQFF. The CDR3 nucleotides are TGTGCCAGCAGCTCAGGCCTGTCGGACTCCGGTAATGAGCAGTTCTTC.

The rearrangement links TRBV20-1 to TRBJ2-1, with D perhaps matching TRBD2 (6 bases). TRBJ2-7 matches the DNA end more closely, so the J call is doubtful. Germline loops: CDR1 DFQATT, CDR2 SNEGSKA (reference sequence). This CDR3 contains 15 residues. DNA for the CDR3: TGCAGTGCTAGAGATCCGGCGGGATCCTACAATGAGCAGTACTTC. Its translation: CSARDPAGSYNEQYF.

This clonotype was seen a handful of times. The V gene is TRBV28, the J gene TRBJ2-7, with D possibly matching TRBD2 (5 bases). Per germline, CDR1 MDHEN and CDR2 SYDVKM. This CDR3 is built from 14 residues. Trimming stripped 3 bases from V and 0 bases from J, with 9 bases between. The CDR3 DNA follows: TGTGCCAGCAGTTTCGTCGGGAACTCCTACGAGCAGTACTTC. Translating it yields CASSFVGNSYEQYF.

On this clonotype: A junction end diverges from the germline sequence, so it may reflect a read error. The CDR3 region is CSVVFVRGLGDTQDF. In nucleotides, the CDR3 is TGCAGCGTCGTATTTGTCAGGGGGTTAGGAGATACGCAGGATTTT. The V gene is TRBV29-1, the J gene TRBJ2-3; 7 nucleotides match TRBD1. The CDR3 sequence is 15 residues long. In germline, CDR1 is SQVTM, CDR2 ANQGSEA.

The chain links TRBV18 to TRBJ2-1; possible D gene TRBD2, 5 bases. Germline V gives CDR1 KGHSH, CDR2 LQKENI. This CDR3 comprises 16 residues. V lost 1 base and J 1 base, leaving 11 bases between the germline ends. The DNA of the CDR3 is TGTGCCAGCTCACCACTAGACACGGGATCCTACAATGAGCAGTTCTTC. This codes for CASSPLDTGSYNEQFF. Drawing the rest from reference TRBV18 and TRBJ2-1, the complete variable domain is NAGVMQNPRHLVRRRGQEARLRCSPMKGHSHVYWYRQLPEEGLKFMVYLQKENIIDESGMPKERFSAEFPKEGPSILRIQQVVRGDSAAYFCASSPLDTGSYNEQFFGPGTRLTVL.

This chain joins TRBV20-1 and TRBJ1-3; D is ambiguous. Germline assignment: CDR1 DFQATT and CDR2 SNEGSKA (reference sequence). With 0 bases removed from V and 2 bases from J, the gap between germline ends came to 11 bases. This CDR3 is 15 amino acids long. This CDR3 is CSARDRQGAGNTIYF. CDR3 sequence (DNA): TGCAGTGCTAGAGATCGACAAGGCGCTGGAAACACCATATATTTT.

This clonotype was counted between two and nine times. The chain combines TRBV20-1 with TRBJ1-2; maybe TRBD1 (5 bases). Trimming pared 0 bases from V and 6 bases from J, leaving 8 bases between. The CDR3 has 12 residues. Germline loops: CDR1 DFQATT, CDR2 SNEGSKA (reference sequence). The CDR3 loop reads CSAREQADGYTF. In DNA, the CDR3 is TGCAGTGCTAGAGAACAGGCGGATGGCTACACCTTC.

The V and J genes are TRBV11-3 and TRBJ2-3; 11 nucleotides line up with TRBD2. Germline V CDR1 and CDR2: SGHNT, YENEEA. This CDR3 is built from 15 residues. V lost 5 bases and J lost 6; bases outside the gene matches: 7. The CDR3 coding sequence is TGTGCCAGCAGCAATCTAGCGGGGGGCCCCGATACGCAGTATTTT. Translated: CASSNLAGGPDTQYF.

This chain uses TRBV30 with TRBJ1-2, with no clear D. The V gene's germline CDR1 is GTSNPN and CDR2 SVGIG (reference sequence). The CDR3 is made up of 15 amino acids. Trimming took 0 bases from V and 4 from J, leaving 15 bases between them. The CDR3 DNA sequence: TGTGCCTGGAGTGTCGCTCGGCCCCTGGGCTATGGCTACACCTTC. Translation: CAWSVARPLGYGYTF.